This is a list of T cell receptor beta chains from one sample in a study of prognosis after radiotherapy for stage I lung cancer. One entry per CDR3 protein, called by TCRdb with MiXCR from the multiplex PCR reads. The sample includes 20,000 or so distinct CDR3 sequences, about 26% of them seen just once. The source material was PBMCs, sampled before or after stereotactic body radiation therapy (not recorded which). These receptors were obtained from a donor aged 50 or older with non-small cell lung cancer. The CDR3 runs from the conserved cysteine through the conserved F or W. The order of the fields is J gene, CDR3 length, D gene, V gene, clone size, CDR3 DNA, CDR3 protein. The D gene is left open where the match is weak. Clone size is given for some rows only: seen once, a few or many times, or a class if the clone is expanded.

>TRBJ2-5|15|TRBD2|TRBV20-1|many
TGCAGTGCTAGAGTACTAGCGGGGGGACAAGAGACCCAGTACTTC
CSARVLAGGQETQYF
>TRBJ1-2|14|-|TRBV15|-
TGCGCCACCAGCAGAGATACGACATACTATGGCTACACCTTC
CATSRDTTYYGYTF
>TRBJ2-5|11|-|TRBV19|many
TGTGCCAGTAGTAGCGGGGAGACCCAGTACTTC
CASSSGETQYF
>TRBJ2-7|14|-|TRBV19|many
TGTGCCAGTAGTATAGAAGACGGAAACTACGAGCAGTACTTC
CASSIEDGNYEQYF
>TRBJ2-1|14|TRBD2|TRBV10-2|many
TGCGCCAGCAGGTCCGGGACTAGCGGCAATGAGCAGTTCTTC
CASRSGTSGNEQFF
>TRBJ2-1|15|TRBD2|TRBV12-3/TRBV12-4|medium-sized
TGTGCCAGCAGTTTAGCGGGAGGGCCCCACAATGAGCAGTTCTTC
CASSLAGGPHNEQFF
>TRBJ2-7|15|TRBD2|TRBV7-8|many
TGTGCCAGCAGCTTAGACGCTAGCGGGAGTCCCGAGCAGTACTTC
CASSLDASGSPEQYF
>TRBJ2-1|15|-|TRBV6-4|many
TGTGCCAGCAGTGACTCTGCGGGCGAATACAATGAGCAGTTCTTC
CASSDSAGEYNEQFF
>TRBJ2-7|11|-|TRBV5-1|many
TGCGCCAGCAGTTCTGAATACGAGCAGTACTTC
CASSSEYEQYF
>TRBJ1-3|14|TRBD1|TRBV29-1|many
TGCAGCGTTGGACAGGGGGCCTCTGGAAACACCATATATTTT
CSVGQGASGNTIYF
>TRBJ2-2|15|TRBD1|TRBV6-1|many
TGTGCCAGCAGGAGGGACAGGGAGAGACCCGGGGAGCTGTTTTTT
CASRRDRERPGELFF
>TRBJ2-3|15|-|TRBV9|medium-sized
TGTGCCAGCAGCGACGGCCCCCAGGGGATGAATACGCAGTATTTT
CASSDGPQGMNTQYF
>TRBJ2-1|17|TRBD2|TRBV6-1|many
TGTGCCAGCAGTGAAGATGCGGGAGGGCCCTCCTACAATGAGCAGTTCTTC
CASSEDAGGPSYNEQFF
>TRBJ2-2|16|-|TRBV20-1|-
TGCAGTGCTACTGACCCGGGACACGTCGAAACCGGGGAGCTGTTTTTT
CSATDPGHVETGELFF
>TRBJ2-5|15|-|TRBV7-9|many
TGTGCCAGTGGGCCAGCGGGTGGGTCCCAAGAGACCCAGTACTTC
CASGPAGGSQETQYF
>TRBJ2-3|16|-|TRBV6-1|-
TGTGCCAGCAGTGAAGTACCCGGTACTAGGATAGATACGCAGTATTTT
CASSEVPGTRIDTQYF
>TRBJ2-7|13|-|TRBV5-1|many
TGCGCCAGCAGCTCCGGGGGATTCTACGAGCAGTACTTC
CASSSGGFYEQYF
>TRBJ2-1|18|-|TRBV4-3|-
TGCGCCAGCAGCCAAGAAGGGGGAGCCCGGCGTTCCTACAATGAGCAGTTCTTC
CASSQEGGARRSYNEQFF
>TRBJ2-5|17|TRBD1|TRBV18|many
TGTGCCAGCTCACCCGGGACAGGGGGCCCGAAGCAAGGGTCCCAGTACTTC
CASSPGTGGPKQGSQYF
>TRBJ2-1|17|TRBD2|TRBV2|-
TGTGCCAGCAACGAAGAGGCGGGAGGGAACTTTTACAATGAGCAGTTCTTC
CASNEEAGGNFYNEQFF
>TRBJ2-7|14|TRBD1|TRBV2|-
TGTGCCAGCAGTGAACGGACAGGGGAGACCGAGCAGTACTTC
CASSERTGETEQYF
>TRBJ1-1|15|-|TRBV4-1|many
TGCGCCAGCAGCCTAGAAGACGGACAGAACACTGAAGCTTTCTTT
CASSLEDGQNTEAFF
>TRBJ1-1|13|TRBD1|TRBV10-3|many
TGTGCCATCAGTCAGGGGGCGGAAGATCGAGCTTTCTTT
CAISQGAEDRAFF
>TRBJ1-1|16|-|TRBV5-1|many
TGCGCCAGCAGCTTGGACAGGAGCAGACTGAACACTGAAGCTTTCTTT
CASSLDRSRLNTEAFF
>TRBJ1-2|15|TRBD1|TRBV5-4|many
TGTGCCAGCAGCTTTTTGACAGGGGGGGAAAATGGCTACACCTTC
CASSFLTGGENGYTF
>TRBJ2-3|12|TRBD2|TRBV7-8|once
TGTGTCAGCGGGGTCAGGGCAGATACGCAGTATTTT
CVSGVRADTQYF
>TRBJ2-7|19|-|TRBV11-3|once
TGTGCCAGCAGCTCCCGAGCTCAACCTAGCGCGCCTCCCCTCTACGAGCAGTACTTC
CASSSRAQPSAPPLYEQYF
>TRBJ2-7|17|TRBD2|TRBV13|many
TGTGCCAGCAGCCGGCCCTCGGGACTAGCGGTACCCTACGAGCAGTACTTC
CASSRPSGLAVPYEQYF
>TRBJ1-1|14|-|TRBV30|many
TGTGCCTGGAGTCCTGGGCAGGGCCACACTGAAGCTTTCTTT
CAWSPGQGHTEAFF
>TRBJ2-3|15|-|TRBV11-2|many
TGTGCCAGCAGCTTAGGAGAGCTTAGCACAGATACGCAGTATTTT
CASSLGELSTDTQYF
>TRBJ1-5|13|-|TRBV12-3/TRBV12-4|once
TGTGCCAGCAGCCAAGGGCCCCATCATCCCCAGCACTTT
CASSQGPHHPQHF
>TRBJ2-1|15|-|TRBV6-1|-
TGTGCCAGCAGTGACAGGGGCTTCCTAATCAATGAGCAGTTATTC
CASSDRGFLINEQLF
>TRBJ2-5|14|TRBD1|TRBV18|many
TGTGCCAGCTCATCGGGACAGGGTGGTGGAACCCAGTACTTC
CASSSGQGGGTQYF
>TRBJ2-1|14|-|TRBV28|many
TGTGCCAGCAGTTCCGAGACAAATCCCCTTGAGCAGTTCTTC
CASSSETNPLEQFF
>TRBJ2-7|14|TRBD1|TRBV28|-
TGTGCCGGCAGTTTCACAGGGGTTGCCAACGAGCAGTACTTC
CAGSFTGVANEQYF
>TRBJ2-1|14|-|TRBV24-1|medium-sized
TGTGCCACCAGTGGTAGAGCGGACATCAATGAGCAGTTCTTC
CATSGRADINEQFF
>TRBJ1-2|14|-|TRBV9|many
TGTGCCAGCAGCCCCCACCCGAAGGACTATGGCTACACCTTC
CASSPHPKDYGYTF
>TRBJ1-6|13|TRBD1|TRBV19|-
TGTGCCAGTAGTCAGGACAGGGTTTCACACCTCCACTTT
CASSQDRVSHLHF
>TRBJ2-3|13|-|TRBV29-1|many
TGCAGCGTACCGTCGGCCAACACAGATACGCAGTATTTT
CSVPSANTDTQYF
>TRBJ1-1|13|TRBD1|TRBV20-1|many
TGCAGTGCTACCCCCGGGACAGCACATGAAGCTTTCTTT
CSATPGTAHEAFF
>TRBJ1-6|15|TRBD1|TRBV7-8|many
TGTGCCAGCAGCTTAATAGGACAGGGTGCTTCACCCCTCCACTTT
CASSLIGQGASPLHF
>TRBJ2-5|12|-|TRBV29-1|many
TGCAGCGTTGACGACGGCCAAGAGACCCAGTACTTC
CSVDDGQETQYF
>TRBJ2-7|14|-|TRBV28|many
TGTGCCAGCAGTTTACTTGGGACATACTACGAGCAGTACTTC
CASSLLGTYYEQYF
>TRBJ2-2|14|TRBD1|TRBV4-3|once
TGCGCCAGCAGCCACGGTACAGGGGCCTTGGAGCTGTTTTTT
CASSHGTGALELFF
>TRBJ1-1|17|TRBD1|TRBV18|many
TGTGCCAGCTCAGACCGGGACAGAGATACCATGAACACTGAAGCTTTCTTT
CASSDRDRDTMNTEAFF
>TRBJ2-7|12|-|TRBV2|many
TGTGCCAGCGCGTCGGGTTCCTACGAGCAGTACTTC
CASASGSYEQYF
>TRBJ2-3|15|-|TRBV20-1|few
TGCAGTGTCGACCGATCAGGGTGTAGCACAGATACGCAGTATTTT
CSVDRSGCSTDTQYF
>TRBJ2-7|16|-|TRBV7-9|many
TGTGCCAGCAGCTTAGGTGGTGGGGGGCGGTCGGGAGAGCAGTACTTC
CASSLGGGGRSGEQYF
>TRBJ2-2|19|TRBD2|TRBV7-2|many
TGTGCCAGCAGCTTACGTCGCCTAGCGGGAGCCAAGAACACCGGGGAGCTGTTTTTT
CASSLRRLAGAKNTGELFF
>TRBJ1-1|13|-|TRBV7-2|many
TGTGCCAGCAGCTTACAGATGAAGGGTGAAGCTTTCTTT
CASSLQMKGEAFF
>TRBJ1-2|14|-|TRBV7-9|many
TGTGCCAGCAGCCGGACGGAAGCTAACTATGGCTACACCTTC
CASSRTEANYGYTF
>TRBJ2-1|13|-|TRBV5-6|many
TGTGCCAGCAGCTTGGGCGGGGCGAATGAGCAGTTCTTC
CASSLGGANEQFF